This passage covers 8 T cell receptor beta chains from one sample sequenced in a study of early stage breast cancer tumors. Clones were sequenced by immunoSEQ multiplex PCR, and TCRdb holds only the in-frame ones, with some missing. The top ten clones hold 7.5% to 9% of a sample with fewer than 30,000 clones, about three fifths of them seen once. The sequencing input was breast tumor tissue. These receptors all come from a person aged 45-65 years with breast cancer.

Notes on this clone: Within the sample, other DNA sequences also encode this same CDR3. The chain recombines TRBV7-2 with TRBJ2-1; unclear D gene. Trimming stripped 4 bases from V and 5 bases from J, with 15 bases between. Germline-derived CDR1 and CDR2 are SGHTA and FQGNSA. The CDR3 sequence is 15 residues long. This chain's CDR3 is CASSSQREPHNEQFF. The CDR3 bases are TGTGCCAGCAGCTCACAGCGAGAGCCGCACAATGAGCAGTTCTTC.

This sequence joins TRBV6-8 and TRBJ2-1; 14 nucleotides agree with TRBD2. Germline V lookup: CDR1 MNHGY, CDR2 SAAAGT. Trimming cost V 6 bases and J 0 bases; bases outside gene matches: 7. The CDR3 extends over 18 amino acids. The CDR3 sequence: CASRSGTSGSSSYNEQFF. The CDR3 region has the DNA TGTGCCAGCAGGTCCGGGACTAGCGGGAGTAGCTCCTACAATGAGCAGTTCTTC.

The V call is TRBV5-1, the J call TRBJ1-3; D gene uncertain. CDR3 size: 14 residues. CDR1 and CDR2 (germline): SGHRS, YFSETQ. V was clipped by 0 bases and J by 0 bases, with 4 bases between them. CDR3 sequence reads: CASSLDGSGNTIYF. CDR3 DNA: TGCGCCAGCAGCTTGGACGGCTCTGGAAACACCATATATTTT.

This clone was detected only a few times. V is TRBV5-1 and J is TRBJ2-5; 8 bases line up with TRBD2. After removal of 2 bases from V and 1 base from J, the junction contained 4 bases not matched to a gene. The germline gives CDR1 SGHRS, CDR2 YFSETQ. The CDR3 covers 15 residues. DNA for the CDR3: TGCGCCAGCAGCTTTGGTAGCGGGATCCAAGAGACCCAGTACTTC. Amino acid sequence: CASSFGSGIQETQYF.

The chain couples TRBV5-6 to TRBJ1-2, with TRBD1 matching over 10 bases. Germline loops: CDR1 SGHDT, CDR2 YYEEEE. The CDR3 runs 14 residues. Trimming cost V 2 bases and J 6 bases; bases outside gene matches: 4. The CDR3 sequence: CASSLAGTGDGYTF. The CDR3, as DNA: TGTGCCAGCAGCTTAGCCGGGACAGGGGATGGCTACACCTTC.

This clone was picked up one time. The rearrangement links TRBV7-6 to TRBJ2-2, with 11 positions matching TRBD2. The V and J ends lost 10 bases and 4 bases, in that order; junction bases with no gene match: 11. There are 16 residues in the CDR3. Germline V gene lookup returns CDR1 SGHVS and CDR2 FNYEAQ. The CDR3 reads CATGTSGPLPTGELFF. The CDR3 coding sequence is TGTGCCACCGGGACTAGCGGCCCTTTACCCACCGGGGAGCTGTTTTTT.

The J gene is TRBJ2-7, the V gene TRBV19; weak D call: TRBD2 (6 bases). CDR3 length equals 11 residues. Between the trimmed V and J ends, which lost 9 bases and 7 bases, there was a span of 13 bases. The germline V gene encodes CDR1 LNHDA and CDR2 SQIVND (reference sequence). This CDR3 reads CASSLGGEQYF. DNA for the CDR3: TGTGCCAGCAGTCTGGGGGGTGAGCAGTACTTC.

There are a few counts of this clone. The chain couples TRBV14 to TRBJ2-7; D not certain. The CDR3 loop spans 13 amino acids. Trimming took off 1 base at V and 6 bases at J, with 10 bases between the two ends. Germline loops: CDR1 SGHDN, CDR2 FVKESK. The CDR3 sequence is CASSQGSGFEQYF. The DNA for the CDR3 is TGTGCCAGCAGCCAAGGTTCGGGCTTCGAGCAGTACTTC. The whole variable domain, filled in from reference TRBV14 and TRBJ2-7, reads EAGVTQFPSHSVIEKGQTVTLRCDPISGHDNLYWYRRVMGKEIKFLLHFVKESKQDESGMPNNRFLAERTGGTYSTLKVQPAELEDSGVYFCASSQGSGFEQYFGPGTRLTVT.